This T cell receptor beta chain was captured in a study of lymphopenia after photon versus proton radiotherapy. Here immunoSEQ multiplex PCR was the method, and the copy in TCRdb shows in-frame clones only, minus some. The table lists 160,000 or so clones, 88% of them singletons. The TCR sequence derives from a man in his fifties or sixties with gastric cancer. Here the sequenced sample was peripheral blood, taken from a patient treated with photon-based radiotherapy.

CDR3 region: CASSLGPSEYNEQFF. The CDR3 region has the DNA TGCGCCAGCAGCTTGGGCCCTAGCGAATACAATGAGCAGTTCTTC. The chain uses TRBV5-1 and TRBJ2-1; a possible D gene is TRBD2 (6 bases). The germline CDR1 and CDR2 sequences are SGHRS and YFSETQ. CDR3 length: 15 amino acids. V dropped 0 bases and J dropped 4 bases, with 11 bases sitting between them.